This T cell receptor beta chain was recovered during a study of blood T cell repertoires in COVID-19. Whole-study context: The samples span acute and convalescent COVID-19 from the United States, Italy and Spain. PBMCs, B-cell-depleted T cells, or T cells were the source of the cDNA or gDNA that made up the material.

Original processing methods: Amplifying reference gene primers gave estimates of nucleated cell counts. TCRdb's copy holds only in-frame clones and misses some; the assay was immunoSEQ multiplex PCR. For V, J and clone size, that table is used; D and trimming come from the DNA. The table lists about 180,000 clones, around 85% of them singletons. This clone showed up many times. The CDR3 has 16 residues. CDR1 LGHNT and CDR2 FRNRAP come from the germline V gene. The ends lost 0 bases at V and 5 bases at J; junction bases unmatched: 5. The rearrangement uses TRBV12-5 and TRBJ2-1; the match to TRBD2 covers 9 bases. Specimen: peripheral blood. The TCR sequence derives from an elderly woman with acute or convalescent COVID-19. The CDR3 protein is CASGLVAGGLDNEQFF. CDR3 sequence (DNA): TGTGCTAGTGGTTTGGTTGCGGGGGGGCTGGACAATGAGCAGTTCTTC.